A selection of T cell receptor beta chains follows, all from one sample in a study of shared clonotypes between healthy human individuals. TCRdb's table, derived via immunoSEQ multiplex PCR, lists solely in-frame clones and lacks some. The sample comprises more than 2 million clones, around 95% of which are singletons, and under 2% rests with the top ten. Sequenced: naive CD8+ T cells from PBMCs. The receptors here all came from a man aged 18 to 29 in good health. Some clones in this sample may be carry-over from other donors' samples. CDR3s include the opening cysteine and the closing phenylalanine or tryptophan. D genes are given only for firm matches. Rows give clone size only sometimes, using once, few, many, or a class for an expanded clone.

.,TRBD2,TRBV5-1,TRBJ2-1,TGCGCCAGCAGGCAGATAGCGGGAGGGGGCAATGAGCAGTTCTTC,CASRQIAGGGNEQFF
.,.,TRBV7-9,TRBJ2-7,TGTGCCAGCAGCTTGGCAGAATGGGGGACCGAGCAGTACTTC,CASSLAEWGTEQYF
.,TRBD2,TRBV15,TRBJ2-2,TGTGCCACCAGCATGGGACTAGCGGGAGTCACCGGGGAGCTGTTTTTT,CATSMGLAGVTGELFF
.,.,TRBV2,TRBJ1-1,TGTGCCAGCAGTGAGAGACAGGTGAACACTGAAGCTTTCTTT,CASSERQVNTEAFF
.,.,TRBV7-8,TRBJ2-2,TGTGCCAGCAGTCTCTTGAGGGGCGGGGAGCTGTTTTTT,CASSLLRGGELFF
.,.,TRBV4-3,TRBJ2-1,TGCGCCAGCAGCCCAAAGATCCGGGGGACAAATGAGCAGTTCTTC,CASSPKIRGTNEQFF
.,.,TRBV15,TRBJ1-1,TGTGCCACCAGTCTCAGCTTTGACCCGAACACTGAAGCTTTCTTT,CATSLSFDPNTEAFF
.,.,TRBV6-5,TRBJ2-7,TGTGCCAGCAGAAACGACAGGTCCTACGAGCAGTACTTC,CASRNDRSYEQYF
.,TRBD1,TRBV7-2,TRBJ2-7,TGTGCCAGCAGCTATATGAAGGGGGCGTACGAGCAGTACTTC,CASSYMKGAYEQYF
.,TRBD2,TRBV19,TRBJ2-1,TGTGCCAGTACTGTAGCGGGAGGGCGATACAATGAGCAGTTCTTC,CASTVAGGRYNEQFF
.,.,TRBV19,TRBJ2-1,TGTGCCAGTAGTATAAAGGGTGGCGCCTACAATGAGCAGTTCTTC,CASSIKGGAYNEQFF
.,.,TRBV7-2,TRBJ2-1,TGTGCCAGCAGCTTAGTTTCATCAGCCCCTACCAAGTTCTTC,CASSLVSSAPTKFF
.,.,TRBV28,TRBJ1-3,TGTGCCAGCAGTTTAAGGGGGGGCCTTGGAAACACCATATATTTT,CASSLRGGLGNTIYF
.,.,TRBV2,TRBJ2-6,TGTGCCAGCAGTGAAGCGGCCTTTAGTTCGGCTGGGGCCAACGTCCTGACTTTC,CASSEAAFSSAGANVLTF
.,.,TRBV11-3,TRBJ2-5,TGTGCCAGCAGCTTACGCGGGTCACAAGAGACCCAGTACTTC,CASSLRGSQETQYF
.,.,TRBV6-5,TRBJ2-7,TGTGCCAGCAGTTACTTCGTCGGGCAGAACTACGAGCAGTACTTC,CASSYFVGQNYEQYF
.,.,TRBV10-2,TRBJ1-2,TGCGCCAGCAGTGACAGGTCCTTCCCCTATGGCTACACCTTC,CASSDRSFPYGYTF
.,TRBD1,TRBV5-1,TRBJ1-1,TGCGCCAGCAGCTTATCCGACAGGGACAAACATGAAGCTTTCTTT,CASSLSDRDKHEAFF
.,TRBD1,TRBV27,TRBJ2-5,TGTGCCAGCAGTGTACAGGGGGTCCCTATAGAGACCCAGTACTTC,CASSVQGVPIETQYF
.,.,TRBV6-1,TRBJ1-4,TGTGCCAGCAGACCCACAGGGAGGAGTGAAAAACTGTTTTTT,CASRPTGRSEKLFF
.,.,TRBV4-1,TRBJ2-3,TGCGCCAGCAGCCAAGATAGAGGGGCCGGGAGAGGGGGAGATACGCAGTATTTT,CASSQDRGAGRGGDTQYF
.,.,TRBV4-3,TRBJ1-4,TGCGCCAGCAGCCAAGGCCAAGGACGGGATGAAAAACTGTTTTTT,CASSQGQGRDEKLFF
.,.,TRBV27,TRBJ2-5,TGTGCCAGCAGTTTAGGTGCCCGGGAGACCCAGTACTTC,CASSLGARETQYF
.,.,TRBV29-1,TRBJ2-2,TGCAGCGTTGATTGGGGGGACGACGGGGAGCTGTTTTTT,CSVDWGDDGELFF
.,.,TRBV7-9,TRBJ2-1,TGTGCCAGCAGCTCCGACTCGTACAATGAGCAGTTCTTC,CASSSDSYNEQFF
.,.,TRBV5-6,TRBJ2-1,TGTGCCAGCAGCCCCCTTCCAGGGGCGGTCCAATACAATGAGCAGTTCTTC,CASSPLPGAVQYNEQFF
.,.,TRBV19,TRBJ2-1,TGTGCCAGTAGCCCAGCAGGAGCCTACAATGAGCAGTTCTTC,CASSPAGAYNEQFF
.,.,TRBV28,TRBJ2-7,TGTGCCAGCAGTTTTTCTAGCGTACAGGACGAGCAGTACTTC,CASSFSSVQDEQYF
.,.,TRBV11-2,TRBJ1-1,TGTGCCAGCAGCTTCGGGGGAGATTGGGCTTTCTTT,CASSFGGDWAFF
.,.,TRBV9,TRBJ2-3,TGTGCCAGCAGCTCTTCCGGACTCCTACGCTACACAGATACGCAGTATTTT,CASSSSGLLRYTDTQYF
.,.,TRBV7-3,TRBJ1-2,TGTGCCAGCAGCCGCAGGGGTGGGGACTATGGCTACACCTTC,CASSRRGGDYGYTF
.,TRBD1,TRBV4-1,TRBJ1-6,TGCGCCAGCAGCCAAGCCACGGACAGGCGAGATTCACCCCTCCACTTT,CASSQATDRRDSPLHF
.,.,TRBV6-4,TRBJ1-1,TGTGCCAGCAGTGAGACACCATCGAACACTGAAGCTTTCTTT,CASSETPSNTEAFF
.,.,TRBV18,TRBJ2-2,TGTGCCAGCTCACCAGGGACACCCGCGGCCGGGGAGCTGTTTTTT,CASSPGTPAAGELFF
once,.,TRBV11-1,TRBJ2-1,TGTGCCAGCAGCTTAGGCGGGCCCCCCTACAATGAGCAGTTCTTC,CASSLGGPPYNEQFF
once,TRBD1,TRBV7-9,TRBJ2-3,TGTGCCAGCAGCCCCCGACAGGGAGTCACAGATACGCAGTATTTT,CASSPRQGVTDTQYF
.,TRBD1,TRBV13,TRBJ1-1,TGTGCCAGCAGCACAGGGGACCCGAACACTGAAGCTTTCTTT,CASSTGDPNTEAFF
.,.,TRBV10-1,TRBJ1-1,TGCGCCAGCAGTGAGGCCATGAACACTGAAGCTTTCTTT,CASSEAMNTEAFF
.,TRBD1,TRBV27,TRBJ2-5,TGTGCCAGCAGTTTCACAGCGCCGACAGGGTCAGAGACCCAGTACTTC,CASSFTAPTGSETQYF
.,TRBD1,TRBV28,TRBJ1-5,TGTGCCAGCAGCCCGGACAGGGGCCCCAATCAGCCCCAGCATTTT,CASSPDRGPNQPQHF
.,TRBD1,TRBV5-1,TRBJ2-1,TGCGCCAGCAGCTTGACAGGGGATGAGCAGTTCTTC,CASSLTGDEQFF
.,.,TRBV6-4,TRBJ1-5,TGTGCCAGCGCCCTCGGTCAGCCCCAGCATTTT,CASALGQPQHF
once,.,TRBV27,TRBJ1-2,TGTGCCAGCAGTTTATCGCGGGGGACGGCCTATGGCTACACCTTC,CASSLSRGTAYGYTF
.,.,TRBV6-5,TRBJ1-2,TGTGCCAGCAGTGAGTGGGGGAATGGCTACACCTTC,CASSEWGNGYTF
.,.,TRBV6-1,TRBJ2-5,TGTGCCAGCATGCCGACCCCCCCGGAGACCCAGTACTTC,CASMPTPPETQYF
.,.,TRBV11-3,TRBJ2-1,TGTGCCAGCAGCTCCTCCGCCGGGCTCTCCTACAATGAGCAGTTCTTC,CASSSSAGLSYNEQFF
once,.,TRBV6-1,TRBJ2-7,TGTGCCAGCAGTGTTGGGAGGACAGCTACCTACGAGCAGTACTTC,CASSVGRTATYEQYF
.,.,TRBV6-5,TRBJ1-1,TGTGCCAGCAGTTACGAGGCTGAAGCTTTCTTT,CASSYEAEAFF
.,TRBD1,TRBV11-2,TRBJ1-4,TGTGCCAGCAGCTCAATCTGGGGGACAGGGAGTGAAAAACTGTTTTTT,CASSSIWGTGSEKLFF
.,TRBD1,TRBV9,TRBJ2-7,TGTGCCAGCAGCGCCGGGGCAGGGGGTTACGAGCAGTACTTC,CASSAGAGGYEQYF
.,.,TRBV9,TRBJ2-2,TGTGCCAGCAGCGTAGCTACGCGGGGTGGCGGGGAGCTGTTTTTT,CASSVATRGGGELFF
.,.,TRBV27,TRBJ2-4,TGTGCCGCCGGGTGGGACATTCAGTACTTC,CAAGWDIQYF